The clone carrying this T cell receptor (beta chain) came up a few times. The CDR3 is 20 amino acids. Germline CDR1 KGHSH, CDR2 LQKENI. V shed 5 bases, J shed 2 bases, and the junction held 17 bases outside the gene matches. These data originate in a study of early T cells in non-severe SARS-CoV-2 infection. Study summary: With bulk RNA from unsorted whole blood as input, sequencing yielded unpaired chains.

Individual cDNA molecules were tagged with unique molecular identifiers, the study reported. Via MiXCR, TCRdb re-called the 5' RACE reads, giving one row per CDR3 protein. The sample includes tens of thousands of distinct CDR3 sequences, 13% of them seen just once. The receptor comes from an adult who was a healthcare worker with PCR-confirmed SARS-CoV-2 infection or an uninfected control (not recorded which). The specimen was whole blood. The chain links TRBV18 to TRBJ2-7; 14 nucleotides agree with TRBD2. The CDR3 is CASSSSGLAGGLTTPYEQYF. The CDR3 coding sequence is TGTGCCAGCTCATCCTCAGGACTAGCGGGGGGACTTACTACTCCCTACGAGCAGTACTTC.